Sequencing of this TCR beta chain was carried out in a study of tumor and adjacent non-tumor tissue in lung cancer. Study-wide background: About 4.17 million productive TCRbeta reads were obtained per sample on average. Findings and caveats of the study: Higher tumor TCR diversity was associated with shorter survival. Tumor tissue had significantly higher TCR diversity than normal lung. Normal lung showed higher cumulative top 100 clone frequency than tumor.

For this clonotype: The target antigen is unknown. The junction shows a germline mismatch at one end, possibly a read error.

The CDR3 runs to 14 residues. Per germline, CDR1 MNHNY and CDR2 SVGAGI (reference sequence). No cell sorting was done before RNA was extracted from the tissue. TCRbeta libraries were built with three rounds of nested PCR, modified from ARM-PCR. TCRdb processed the multiplex PCR reads anew with MiXCR; each CDR3 protein has one entry. The sample has tens of thousands of distinct CDR3 sequences, under 85% seen once. Sequenced material: lung tumor tissue. This clonotype was obtained from a woman between 50 and 59 years old with non-small cell lung cancer. This chain connects TRBV6-6 to TRBJ1-2; possibly TRBD1 for D (6 bases). The CDR3 reads CASSYFAGANGYAF. The CDR3 region has the DNA TGTGCCAGCAGTTACTTCGCGGGGGCTAATGGTTACGCCTTC.